Here is one TCR beta chain with its context. Those enrolled, adults aged roughly 18 to 90 years, came from about two dozen US areas. Cohorts were based on clinical histories the participants reported. Cohort 3 recovered donors had two negative PCRs, clearance, or symptom resolution. The repertoire was sequenced with immunoSEQ multiplex PCR; TCRdb's copy has only in-frame clones and lacks some. The sample records over 300,000 clones, about 85% being singletons. Germline loops: CDR1 SGDLS, CDR2 YYNGEE. V was clipped by 4 bases and J by 1 base, with 8 bases between them. The CDR3 extends over 13 amino acids. The entry originates in a study of blood T cell repertoires in COVID-19. On the study more broadly: Sources were T cells, B-cell-depleted T cells, or PBMCs; the material itself was cDNA or gDNA.

V gene TRBV9 combines with J gene TRBJ1-1; maybe TRBD1 (5 bases). This clonotype was obtained from a woman aged 30 to 39 who had recovered from COVID-19. Sample: PBMCs or T cells enriched from blood (not recorded which). Here the CDR3 reads CASSYDRNTEAFF. CDR3 sequence (DNA): TGTGCCAGCAGCTACGACAGGAACACTGAAGCTTTCTTT.